These 15 T cell receptor beta chains were sequenced from one sample in a study of shared clonotypes between healthy human individuals. Some clones are missing from TCRdb's copy, which holds only in-frame ones; the method was immunoSEQ multiplex PCR. The data show 2 million to 2.5 million clones, 85% to 95% seen once. Sequenced: naive CD4+ T cells from PBMCs. Subset of the sample: CD45RA+ positively selected. These receptors were taken from a man between 18 and 35 years old in good health. Some clones in this sample may be carry-over from other donors' samples.

This sequence joins TRBV4-1 and TRBJ1-2; perhaps TRBD1 as D (6 bases). V lost 3 bases, J lost 7 bases, and 18 bases lay in between. Germline V gene lookup returns CDR1 MGHRA and CDR2 YSYEKL. The length of the CDR3 is 15 residues. CDR3 region: CASSQGTGQLSGYTF. The DNA of the CDR3 is TGCGCCAGCAGCCAGGGCACAGGGCAACTGAGTGGCTACACCTTC.

This sequence joins TRBV4-1 and TRBJ1-1; maybe TRBD1 (5 bases). Trimming took 1 base from V and 0 from J, leaving 9 bases between them. Germline CDR1 reads MGHRA; CDR2 reads YSYEKL. There are 15 residues in the CDR3. CDR3 protein: CASSQVEGLNTEAFF. The CDR3 DNA follows: TGCGCCAGCAGCCAAGTAGAGGGGTTGAACACTGAAGCTTTCTTT.

This chain uses TRBV15 with TRBJ2-7; D ambiguous. This CDR3 is built from 13 residues. CDR1 is LNHNV and CDR2 is YYDKDF in the germline V gene (reference sequence). Trimming removed 0 bases from V and 5 bases from J, with 8 bases in between. The CDR3 is CATSRDPRDEQYF. CDR3 DNA sequence: TGTGCCACCAGCAGAGATCCTAGGGACGAGCAGTACTTC.

This clone was seen just once. The CDR3 is CASSIRTSRAYEQYF. CDR3 bases: TGTGCCAGTAGTATTCGGACTAGCCGAGCCTACGAGCAGTACTTC. The V call is TRBV19, the J call TRBJ2-7; TRBD2 matches 8 bases. The germline CDR1 and CDR2 sequences are LNHDA and SQIVND (reference sequence). The J segment lost 2 bases and the V segment lost 3 bases, leaving 6 bases of the junction unmatched. The CDR3 is 15 residues long.

This chain joins TRBV10-3 and TRBJ2-1; D perhaps matches TRBD1 (8 bases). V dropped 6 bases and J dropped 7 bases, with 16 bases sitting between them. The CDR3 contains 14 residues. From germline, CDR1 is ENHRY and CDR2 SYGVKD. The CDR3 reads CAIRANRGGNEQFF. As DNA, the CDR3 is TGTGCCATCAGGGCGAACAGGGGGGGAAATGAGCAGTTCTTC.

V and J are TRBV19 and TRBJ2-1, with TRBD2 matching over 12 bases. V dropped 10 bases and J dropped 6; count of bases not matched to a gene: 7. This CDR3 is 14 amino acids long. Germline V gene lookup returns CDR1 LNHDA and CDR2 SQIVND (reference sequence). The DNA of the CDR3 is TGTGCCACCGCTAGCGGGAGGGCCGCCAATGAGCAGTTCTTC. Residues: CATASGRAANEQFF.

The rearrangement uses TRBV27 and TRBJ1-2; D perhaps matches TRBD1 (5 bases). Germline-derived CDR1 and CDR2 are MNHEY and SMNVEV (reference sequence). This CDR3 spans 14 amino acids. Trimming cost V 6 bases and J 7 bases, with 18 bases left between them. The CDR3 here is CASSFSGTAAGYTF. The CDR3 nucleotides are TGTGCCAGCAGCTTCTCCGGGACGGCGGCTGGCTACACCTTC.

As regards this clone: Additional DNA sequences in this sample encode the identical CDR3. The chain carries TRBV9 and TRBJ2-5; D perhaps matches TRBD1 (7 bases). V gave up 3 bases and J gave up 1 base, with 10 bases separating them. This CDR3 is built from 14 residues. The germline CDR1 and CDR2 sequences are SGDLS and YYNGEE. The CDR3 here is CASSGGTAQETQYF. CDR3 nucleotide sequence: TGTGCCAGCAGCGGCGGGACAGCCCAAGAGACCCAGTACTTC.

The chain uses TRBV7-2 and TRBJ2-7; 9 bases are a match to TRBD1. This CDR3 is 15 amino acids long. The germline CDR1 and CDR2 sequences are SGHTA and FQGNSA. With 5 bases clipped from V and 4 bases from J, the junction kept 9 bases outside the gene matches. In DNA form, the CDR3 reads TGTGCCAGCAGCCCTGCTTGGGACAGGGTTTACGAGCAGTACTTC. Translating gives CASSPAWDRVYEQYF. Filled out from reference TRBV7-2 and TRBJ2-7, the complete variable domain reads GAGVSQSPSNKVTEKGKDVELRCDPISGHTALYWYRQSLGQGLEFLIYFQGNSAPDKSGLPSDRFSAERTGGSVSTLTIQRTQQEDSAVYLCASSPAWDRVYEQYFGPGTRLTVT.

The chain joins TRBV27 to TRBJ1-5, with a tentative D call TRBD1 (5 bases). Per germline, CDR1 MNHEY and CDR2 SMNVEV (reference sequence). V was clipped by 5 bases and J by 4 bases, with 21 bases between them. The CDR3 is 17 amino acids. The CDR3 coding sequence is TGTGCCAGCAGTCCGATGCCGACGGGGCAAATGAATCAGCCCCAGCATTTT. This gives the protein CASSPMPTGQMNQPQHF.

The chain combines TRBV9 with TRBJ2-2; D perhaps matches TRBD1 (6 bases). The CDR3 loop spans 16 amino acids. V was clipped by 3 bases and J by 7 bases, with 19 bases between them. Germline CDR1 and CDR2: SGDLS and YYNGEE. CDR3 nucleotides: TGTGCCAGCAGCGCAGGAATGGGGGCGCTGGTCGGGGAGCTGTTTTTT. It encodes CASSAGMGALVGELFF.

The chain has TRBV6-6 and TRBJ1-5; weak D call: TRBD1 (6 bases). CDR1 MNHNY and CDR2 SVGAGI come from the germline V gene (reference sequence). There are 15 residues in the CDR3. V was trimmed by 11 bases and J by 2 bases, leaving 19 bases between them. Written as DNA, the CDR3 is TGTGCCTCGGAGGGGTCCCCAGGGGGCAATCAGCCCCAGCATTTT. It is translated as CASEGSPGGNQPQHF.

V usage is TRBV6-5 and J usage is TRBJ2-5; D gene unclear. The DNA end favors TRBJ2-7, so the J call may be wrong. This CDR3 is 14 amino acids long. Germline CDR1 MNHEY, CDR2 SVGAGI. Written as DNA, the CDR3 is TGTGCCAGCAGTTCCCGGACCGCTTCCTACGAGCAGTACTTC. It translates to CASSSRTASYEQYF.

The CDR3 here is CATSREPRAGYEQYF. The CDR3, as DNA: TGTGCCACCAGCAGAGAGCCCAGGGCTGGGTACGAGCAGTACTTC. The chain couples TRBV15 to TRBJ2-7; D may be TRBD1 (5 bases). This CDR3 has 15 residues. V was trimmed by 0 bases and J by 4 bases, leaving 13 bases between them. Germline CDR1 LNHNV, CDR2 YYDKDF (reference sequence).

The chain couples TRBV19 to TRBJ2-7; tentatively, D is TRBD2 (6 bases). V was cut by 9 bases and J by 4 bases, with 16 bases left in between. Per the germline V gene, CDR1 is LNHDA and CDR2 is SQIVND (reference sequence). The CDR3 covers 13 residues. The CDR3 bases are TGTGCCAGCCCCGGGACGGGGGTTTACGAGCAGTACTTC. It codes for CASPGTGVYEQYF.